The 14 T cell receptor beta chains below were found in one sample sequenced in a study of blood T cell repertoires in COVID-19. Clones were sequenced by immunoSEQ multiplex PCR, and TCRdb holds only the in-frame ones, with some missing. The data show roughly 40,000 clones, with about 92% seen just once and around 0.34% held by the top ten. Input material: peripheral blood. The receptor source for this set is a man aged 45-65 years with COVID-19, enrolled during active disease.

DNA of the CDR3: TGTGCCAGCAGCGAGAGACAGGCTAATAATTCACCCCTCCACTTT. Translating it yields CASSERQANNSPLHF. The chain is built from TRBV6-5 and TRBJ1-6, with D possibly TRBD1 on 6 matching bases. The CDR3 is made up of 15 amino acids. V was pared by 6 bases and J by 5 bases, with 14 bases between. The germline CDR1 and CDR2 sequences are MNHEY and SVGAGI.

This CDR3 reads CASSLVFPGTGLTGEQYF. Here the CDR3 DNA reads TGTGCCAGCAGCTTGGTTTTCCCCGGGACAGGGCTGACGGGGGAGCAGTACTTC. The chain couples TRBV5-8 to TRBJ2-7; 9 bases fit TRBD1. The V gene's germline CDR1 is SGHTS and CDR2 YDEGEE. The CDR3 is 18 residues long. Trimming at V came to 0 bases and at J to 7 bases, leaving 17 bases not matched to a gene.

The chain has TRBV7-2 and TRBJ2-1; 9 nucleotides agree with TRBD1. The germline CDR1 and CDR2 sequences are SGHTA and FQGNSA. This CDR3 contains 19 residues. V trimming: 2 bases; J trimming: 8 bases; junction bases outside the gene matches: 19. The CDR3 region is CASSLRQTGGLSKADEQFF. The CDR3 coding sequence is TGTGCCAGCAGCTTACGACAGACAGGGGGGCTAAGTAAGGCCGATGAGCAGTTCTTC. Full variable domain (outside the CDR3, taken from reference TRBV7-2 and TRBJ2-1): GAGVSQSPSNKVTEKGKDVELRCDPISGHTALYWYRQSLGQGLEFLIYFQGNSAPDKSGLPSDRFSAERTGGSVSTLTIQRTQQEDSAVYLCASSLRQTGGLSKADEQFFGPGTRLTVL.

The chain joins TRBV14 to TRBJ2-7; maybe TRBD1 (7 bases). Trimming took 3 bases from V and 2 from J, leaving 14 bases between them. This CDR3 has 15 amino acids. Germline CDR1 is SGHDN and CDR2 is FVKESK. As DNA, the CDR3 is TGTGCCAGCAGCCAGGGACTGGGACAGACCTACGAGCAGTACTTC. Its protein product is CASSQGLGQTYEQYF.

The J gene is TRBJ2-1, the V gene TRBV4-3; TRBD2 aligns across 7 bases. V shed 3 bases and J 2 bases; nucleotides not matched to a gene: 4. CDR1 is LGHNA and CDR2 is YSLEER in the germline V gene. The CDR3 totals 15 residues. The chain's CDR3 is CASSQGGPPYNEQFF. The CDR3 bases are TGCGCCAGCAGCCAGGGAGGGCCCCCCTACAATGAGCAGTTCTTC.

The chain combines TRBV5-1 with TRBJ2-1; the match to TRBD2 covers 12 bases. The CDR3 is made up of 18 amino acids. V trimming: 0 bases; J trimming: 6 bases; junction bases outside the gene matches: 10. Germline lookup yields CDR1 SGHRS and CDR2 YFSETQ. In nucleotides, the CDR3 is TGCGCCAGCAGCTTGGCGACTAGCGGGAGAGGGGTAGGCAATGAGCAGTTCTTC. It is translated as CASSLATSGRGVGNEQFF.

The chain is built from TRBV4-2 and TRBJ2-7, with D unresolved. With 0 bases removed from V and 9 bases from J, the gap between germline ends came to 18 bases. This CDR3 comprises 15 residues. From germline, CDR1 is LGHNA and CDR2 YNFKEQ. The CDR3 here is CASSQDLDSVGVQYF. CDR3 nucleotides: TGTGCCAGCAGCCAAGATCTAGACTCGGTTGGTGTGCAGTACTTC.

CDR3 sequence reads: CASSLTGGGNYGYTF. CDR3 DNA: TGTGCCAGCAGCTTGACAGGGGGTGGTAACTATGGCTACACCTTC. The J gene is TRBJ1-2, the V gene TRBV5-4, with 8 nucleotides matching TRBD1. The CDR3 covers 15 residues. Germline CDR1 reads SGHNT; CDR2 reads YYREEE (reference sequence). V dropped 1 base and J dropped 1; count of bases not matched to a gene: 3.

The J gene is TRBJ2-6, the V gene TRBV30; D remains unclear. The CDR3 length is 15 residues. CDR1 and CDR2 from the germline V gene are GTSNPN and SVGIG (reference sequence). Deletions cut 3 bases from V and 0 bases from J, with 9 bases between. CDR3 DNA: TGTGCCTGGAGCACAGACATCTCTGGGGCCAACGTCCTGACTTTC. Amino acid sequence: CAWSTDISGANVLTF.

This chain uses TRBV28 with TRBJ1-1; 9 bases map to TRBD1. V trimming: 5 bases; J trimming: 4 bases; junction bases outside the gene matches: 8. The CDR3 is 15 amino acids. Germline values: CDR1 MDHEN, CDR2 SYDVKM. The CDR3 region is CASSPLQGAITEAFF. Written as DNA, the CDR3 is TGTGCCAGCAGTCCGTTACAGGGGGCTATCACTGAAGCTTTCTTT.

The chain couples TRBV7-3 to TRBJ2-5, with 7 bases that match TRBD2. From germline, CDR1 is SGHTA and CDR2 FQGTGA. V was pared by 3 bases and J by 2 bases, with 3 bases of the junction left unmatched. The CDR3 runs 14 residues. The CDR3 protein is CASSFSGLQETQYF. The DNA of the CDR3 is TGTGCCAGCAGCTTTTCGGGACTACAAGAGACCCAGTACTTC.

Turning to this clone: Mismatch with germline at one junction end may stem from a read error. CDR3 coding DNA: TGTGCCAGCAGTGGAAGGACTAGCGGGATGCACTTC. It encodes CASSGRTSGMHF. This chain joins TRBV28 and TRBJ2-7; 12 positions match TRBD2. CDR1 and CDR2 (germline): MDHEN, SYDVKM. CDR3 length: 12 amino acids. The full variable domain, its missing parts supplied by reference TRBV28 and TRBJ2-7, is DVKVTQSSRYLVKRTGEKVFLECVQDMDHENMFWYRQDPGLGLRLIYFSYDVKMKEKGDIPEGYSVSREKKERFSLILESASTNQTSMYLCASSGRTSGMHFGPGTRLTVT.

The chain combines TRBV5-1 with TRBJ2-5; 10 bases match TRBD1. The V gene end was trimmed by 4 bases and the J gene end by 9 bases; junction bases not matched to a gene: 12. Germline CDR1 SGHRS, CDR2 YFSETQ. CDR3 length: 15 amino acids. The CDR3 sequence is CASSPPGTGATAQYF. DNA of the CDR3: TGCGCCAGCAGCCCCCCCGGGACAGGGGCTACGGCCCAGTACTTC. Complete variable domain (other parts from reference TRBV5-1 and TRBJ2-5): KAGVTQTPRYLIKTRGQQVTLSCSPISGHRSVSWYQQTPGQGLQFLFEYFSETQRNKGNFPGRFSGRQFSNSRSEMNVSTLELGDSALYLCASSPPGTGATAQYFGPGTRLLVL.

The V gene is TRBV19, the J gene TRBJ1-4; 10 bases agree with TRBD1. The CDR3 is 15 amino acids. Germline trimming cut 6 bases from V and 6 bases from J; bases unmatched to any gene: 7. CDR1 and CDR2 (germline): LNHDA, SQIVND (reference sequence). CDR3 protein: CASSLMTGGDEKLFF. The DNA of the CDR3 is TGTGCCAGTAGCCTCATGACAGGGGGCGATGAAAAACTGTTTTTT.